Presented here are 12 T cell receptor beta chains from one specimen sequenced in a study of neurological immune-mediated disorders. Using its own MiXCR run on the 5' RACE reads, TCRdb lists one record per CDR3 protein. The sample contains fewer than 45,000 distinct CDR3 sequences, approximately 12% of which appear only once. Regarding time point: technical triplicate 1. Material for sequencing was PBMCs. The source is a man aged 60 to 75 with HTLV-1-associated myelopathy (HAM/TSP).

There are many counts of this clonotype. The V gene is TRBV7-8, the J gene TRBJ2-1; D may be TRBD2 (5 bases). The V gene lost 5 bases and the J gene lost 2 bases, with 16 bases spanning the gap. The CDR3 runs 16 residues. In germline, CDR1 is SGHVS, CDR2 FQNEAQ. The CDR3 here is CASSVNLAIPYNEQFF. In DNA form, the CDR3 reads TGTGCCAGCAGCGTCAATCTAGCTATCCCCTACAATGAGCAGTTCTTC.

In its sample, this clonotype was seen many times. V and J are TRBV4-1 and TRBJ2-3; TRBD2 aligns across 11 bases. V was pared by 1 base and J by 4 bases, with 7 bases of the junction left unmatched. Germline V gives CDR1 MGHRA, CDR2 YSYEKL. The CDR3 runs to 17 residues. The CDR3 is CASSQVILAGVADTQYF. CDR3 sequence (DNA): TGCGCCAGCAGCCAAGTCATACTAGCGGGAGTTGCAGATACGCAGTATTTT.

A note on this clonotype: Sequence at one end of the junction differs from germline and may be a read error. The chain carries TRBV14 and TRBJ1-1; D might be TRBD1 (5 bases). CDR1 SGHDN and CDR2 FVKESK come from the germline V gene. CDR3 length equals 16 residues. Written as DNA, the CDR3 is TGTGCCAGCCGCCACTTGACAGCAGCTCGGAGTACTGAAGCTTTCTTT. Its protein is CASRHLTAARSTEAFF.

This clonotype was seen many times. The gene calls are TRBV5-1 and TRBJ2-5, with a weak D call TRBD2 (6 bases). CDR1 SGHRS and CDR2 YFSETQ come from the germline V gene. This CDR3 comprises 14 residues. V was cut by 2 bases and J by 5 bases, with 13 bases left in between. This chain's CDR3 is CASSLSAGRETQYF. In DNA, the CDR3 is TGCGCCAGCAGCTTATCGGCGGGGAGGGAGACCCAGTACTTC.

This clonotype has a count of ten or more. The chain combines TRBV5-1 with TRBJ1-1; the match to TRBD1 covers 8 bases. CDR1 and CDR2 from the germline V gene are SGHRS and YFSETQ. V was pared by 1 base and J by 0 bases, with 11 bases of the junction left unmatched. The CDR3 consists of 18 residues. In nucleotides, the CDR3 is TGCGCCAGCAGCTTGACCGGACAGGGATCCCTAATGAACACTGAAGCTTTCTTT. Residues: CASSLTGQGSLMNTEAFF.

This clonotype was seen many times. This chain connects TRBV20-1 to TRBJ2-3; 8 bases fit TRBD2. The CDR3 runs to 15 residues. The germline gives CDR1 DFQATT, CDR2 SNEGSKA (reference sequence). V shed 6 bases, J shed 0 bases, and the junction held 8 bases outside the gene matches. The CDR3 coding sequence is TGCAGTGCGCTAGCGGGTGATTCTAGCACAGATACGCAGTATTTT. Protein: CSALAGDSSTDTQYF.

As concerns this clonotype: A much larger clone is a single base away; this may be a read error. The J gene is TRBJ1-3, the V gene TRBV12-3 or TRBV12-4; unclear D gene. The CDR3 is 15 residues long. CDR3 amino acids: CASSLRGNSENTIYF. Here the CDR3 DNA reads TGTGCCAGCAGTTTACGGGGAAACTCTGAAAACACCATATATTTT.

This clonotype was detected ten times or more. V gene TRBV2 combines with J gene TRBJ1-1; D is perhaps TRBD1 (6 bases). Germline V gene data show CDR1 as SNHLY and CDR2 as FYNNEI. The ends were cut back, 4 bases at V and 2 bases at J, with 11 bases in the middle. The CDR3 sequence is 14 residues long. The CDR3 spells CASSVRDKNTEAFF. The CDR3 region has the DNA TGTGCCAGCAGTGTCCGGGACAAAAACACTGAAGCTTTCTTT.

This clonotype appeared many times. This chain uses TRBV19 with TRBJ1-1, with D possibly matching TRBD1 (5 bases). This CDR3 has 15 residues. Trimming pared 7 bases from V and 3 bases from J, leaving 18 bases between. Germline loops: CDR1 LNHDA, CDR2 SQIVND (reference sequence). The CDR3: CASTPGWMGDTEAFF. In DNA, the CDR3 is TGTGCCAGTACCCCCGGTTGGATGGGGGACACTGAAGCTTTCTTT.

This clonotype was seen many times. The chain couples TRBV12-5 to TRBJ2-3; TRBD2 matches 9 bases. The germline V gene has CDR1 LGHNT and CDR2 FRNRAP. With 1 base clipped from V and 0 bases from J, the junction kept 2 bases outside the gene matches. The length of the CDR3 is 16 residues. CDR3 residues: CASGLGLAESTDTQYF. CDR3 DNA sequence: TGTGCTAGTGGTTTGGGACTAGCGGAAAGCACAGATACGCAGTATTTT.

The chain carries TRBV20-1 and TRBJ1-2, with D hard to call. The CDR3 is made up of 14 amino acids. Germline loops: CDR1 DFQATT, CDR2 SNEGSKA (reference sequence). The chain's CDR3 is CSTSRHEGYYGYTF. CDR3 coding DNA: TGCAGCACCTCCCGACACGAGGGATACTATGGCTACACCTTC.

This clonotype was counted many times. The chain couples TRBV12-3 or TRBV12-4 to TRBJ1-5; D uncertain. The ends were cut back, 6 bases at V and 4 bases at J, with 7 bases in the middle. CDR3 length equals 12 residues. CDR3 in amino acids: CASSQTNQPQHF. As DNA, the CDR3 is TGTGCCAGCAGCCAGACAAATCAGCCCCAGCATTTT.